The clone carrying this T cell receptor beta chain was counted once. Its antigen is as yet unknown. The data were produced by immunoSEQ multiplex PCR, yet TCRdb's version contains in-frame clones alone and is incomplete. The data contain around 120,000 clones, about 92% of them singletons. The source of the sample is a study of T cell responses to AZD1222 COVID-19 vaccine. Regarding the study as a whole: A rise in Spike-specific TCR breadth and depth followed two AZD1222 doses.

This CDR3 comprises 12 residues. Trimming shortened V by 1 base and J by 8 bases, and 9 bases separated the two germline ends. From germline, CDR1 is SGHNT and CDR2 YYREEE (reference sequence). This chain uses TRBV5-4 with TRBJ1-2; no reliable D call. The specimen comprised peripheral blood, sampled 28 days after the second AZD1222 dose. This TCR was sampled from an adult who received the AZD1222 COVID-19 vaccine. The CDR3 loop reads CASSLFPAGYTF. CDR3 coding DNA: TGTGCCAGCAGCTTGTTCCCCGCGGGCTACACCTTC.